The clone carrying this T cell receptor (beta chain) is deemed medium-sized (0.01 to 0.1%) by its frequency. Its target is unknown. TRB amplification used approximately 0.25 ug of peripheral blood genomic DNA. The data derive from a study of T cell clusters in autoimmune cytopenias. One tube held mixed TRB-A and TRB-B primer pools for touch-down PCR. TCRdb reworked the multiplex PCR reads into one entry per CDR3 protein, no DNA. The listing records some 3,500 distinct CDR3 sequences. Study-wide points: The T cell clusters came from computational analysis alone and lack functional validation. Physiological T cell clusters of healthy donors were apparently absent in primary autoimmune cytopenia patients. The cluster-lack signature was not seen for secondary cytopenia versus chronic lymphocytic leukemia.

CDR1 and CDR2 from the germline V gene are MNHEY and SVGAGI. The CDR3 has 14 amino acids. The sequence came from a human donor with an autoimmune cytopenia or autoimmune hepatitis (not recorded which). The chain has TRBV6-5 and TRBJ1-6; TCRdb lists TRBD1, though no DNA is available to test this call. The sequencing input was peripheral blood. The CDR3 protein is CASSYSGQPSPLHF.